This T cell receptor (beta chain) stems from a study of T cell repertoires in cytomegalovirus infection. Study-wide results and limits: Carriage of CMV together with the relevant HLA was identifiable through cumulative public TCR beta family frequency.

A word on this clonotype: Its specificity is not known.

Germline lookup yields CDR1 MNHEY and CDR2 SVGAGI. This CDR3 region has 14 residues. V was pared by 2 bases and J by 6 bases, with 11 bases between. TCRdb ran MiXCR on the reads and lists one entry per CDR3 protein. The sample lists approximately 1,000,000 distinct CDR3 sequences, roughly 30% occurring once. The chain links TRBV6-5 to TRBJ2-1; TRBD2 is a possible D gene (6 bases). This clonotype was sampled from a human donor in good health (CMV status not recorded). Some clones in this sample may be carry-over from other donors' samples. The sequences come from cultured CD8+ T cells from PBMCs, collected from culture after CMV antigen stimulation. CDR3 coding DNA: TGTGCCAGCAGTTACAGGGGACTTTTCAATGAGCAGTTCTTC. Translating gives CASSYRGLFNEQFF.